Each of the 14 T cell receptor beta chains below was sequenced from the same sample in a study of cytomegalovirus exposure and HLA in healthy donors. PCR amplification relied on 60 Vbeta primers (plus 13 Jbeta primers). Generated by immunoSEQ multiplex PCR, the TCRdb table keeps only in-frame clones and is missing some. The sample contains approximately 150,000 clones, about 71% of which appear only once. What was sequenced was PBMCs. The origin of the receptors is a middle-aged woman in good health and CMV-seropositive.

The J gene is TRBJ2-7, the V gene TRBV5-6; perhaps TRBD1 as D (6 bases). Germline lookup yields CDR1 SGHDT and CDR2 YYEEEE. The CDR3 totals 14 residues. The ends were cut back, 3 bases at V and 7 bases at J, with 17 bases in the middle. The CDR3 loop is CASSWGKTGTEQYF. The CDR3 DNA sequence: TGTGCCAGCAGCTGGGGGAAAACAGGGACGGAGCAGTACTTC. Full variable domain (remainder filled in from reference TRBV5-6 and TRBJ2-7): DAGVTQSPTHLIKTRGQQVTLRCSPKSGHDTVSWYQQALGQGPQFIFQYYEEEERQRGNFPDRFSGHQFPNYSSELNVNALLLGDSALYLCASSWGKTGTEQYFGPGTRLTVT.

The V and J genes are TRBV5-1 and TRBJ2-3; 12 bases align to TRBD2. V shed 3 bases and J 5 bases; nucleotides not matched to a gene: 7. The CDR3 has 16 amino acids. From germline, CDR1 is SGHRS and CDR2 YFSETQ. CDR3 sequence: CASSWGTSGPKDTQYF. CDR3 bases: TGCGCCAGCAGCTGGGGGACTAGCGGGCCAAAAGATACGCAGTATTTT.

The V call is TRBV6-6, the J call TRBJ2-5; D perhaps matches TRBD2 (7 bases). Germline CDR1 and CDR2: MNHNY and SVGAGI (reference sequence). V was cut by 0 bases and J by 7 bases, with 15 bases left in between. This CDR3 region has 15 residues. Here the CDR3 reads CASSYSSGAQGTQYF. The CDR3 DNA reads TGTGCCAGCAGTTACTCGAGCGGGGCACAGGGGACCCAGTACTTC.

The chain joins TRBV19 to TRBJ1-1; D gene ambiguous. The germline CDR1 and CDR2 sequences are LNHDA and SQIVND (reference sequence). The CDR3 runs to 12 residues. V lost 5 bases and J lost 4, with 8 bases in between. The CDR3: CASSPSGTEAFF. As DNA, the CDR3 is TGTGCCAGTAGTCCGTCCGGCACTGAAGCTTTCTTT.

The V gene is TRBV7-9, the J gene TRBJ1-1, with no clear D. Between the trimmed V and J ends, which lost 1 base and 6 bases, there was a span of 9 bases. From germline, CDR1 is SEHNR and CDR2 FQNEAQ (reference sequence). The CDR3 covers 13 residues. The CDR3 protein is CASSLEARAEAFF. CDR3 coding DNA: TGTGCCAGCAGCTTAGAGGCGAGGGCTGAAGCTTTCTTT.

Only one count was recorded for this clone. The J gene is TRBJ2-5, the V gene TRBV7-9, with 7 bases matching TRBD1. The CDR3 consists of 13 residues. V lost 5 bases and J lost 11; bases outside the gene matches: 11. Germline-derived CDR1 and CDR2 are SEHNR and FQNEAQ (reference sequence). This chain's CDR3 is CASSRDSLGEQYF. For the CDR3, the DNA is TGTGCCAGCAGCCGGGACAGCCTAGGGGAGCAGTACTTC.

The V call is TRBV7-9, the J call TRBJ2-5; D is perhaps TRBD2 (6 bases). The tail of the sequence fits TRBJ2-7 better, so the J call may be wrong. The length of the CDR3 is 16 residues. Germline values: CDR1 SEHNR, CDR2 FQNEAQ (reference sequence). This chain's CDR3 is CASSSPEGISSYEQYF. The CDR3 DNA reads TGTGCCAGCAGCTCGCCGGAGGGAATAAGCTCCTACGAGCAGTACTTC.

For this clone: An end of the junction differs from the germline gene, which may be a read error. The V gene is TRBV6-5, the J gene TRBJ2-1; possibly TRBD2 for D (6 bases). CDR1 and CDR2 from the germline V gene are MNHEY and SVGAGI. The CDR3 is made up of 15 amino acids. The CDR3, as DNA: TGTGCCAGCAGTTACTCGGGGGGTTCCTACAATGAGCGGTTCTTC. It is translated as CASSYSGGSYNERFF.

The rearrangement joins TRBV9 to TRBJ2-2, with D possibly TRBD2 on 5 matching bases. The V gene lost 0 bases and the J gene lost 6 bases, with 12 bases spanning the gap. This CDR3 spans 15 amino acids. Germline CDR1 and CDR2: SGDLS and YYNGEE. The CDR3, as DNA: TGTGCCAGCAGCGTAGCTCGGCAGCGGCCCGGGGAGCTGTTTTTT. As protein: CASSVARQRPGELFF.

This clone was observed once. The chain has TRBV6-4 and TRBJ1-1, with D maybe TRBD1 (5 bases). V lost 8 bases, J lost 4 bases, and 8 bases lay in between. The CDR3 length is 11 residues. Per the germline V gene, CDR1 is MRHNA and CDR2 is SNTAGT. CDR3: CASGRGTEAFF. CDR3 DNA: TGTGCCAGCGGGAGGGGCACTGAAGCTTTCTTT.

This chain links TRBV28 with TRBJ2-2, with a tentative D call TRBD1 (6 bases). Trimming removed 4 bases from V and 6 bases from J, with 15 bases in between. CDR1 MDHEN and CDR2 SYDVKM come from the germline V gene. This CDR3 spans 15 amino acids. The CDR3 DNA reads as TGTGCCAGCAGTTCCCCTACAGGGTGGGCCGGGGAGCTGTTTTTT. Translating gives CASSSPTGWAGELFF.

The chain uses TRBV2 and TRBJ2-2; D is perhaps TRBD2 (6 bases). From germline, CDR1 is SNHLY and CDR2 FYNNEI. Trimming took 0 bases from V and 4 from J, leaving 9 bases between them. The CDR3 totals 15 residues. The CDR3 coding sequence is TGTGCCAGCAGTGAAGCTGCGGGAAGCACCGGGGAGCTGTTTTTT. Translating it yields CASSEAAGSTGELFF.

The V and J genes are TRBV7-9 and TRBJ1-4, with a tentative D call TRBD1 (6 bases). Germline assignment: CDR1 SEHNR and CDR2 FQNEAQ (reference sequence). The V end was cut by 5 bases, the J end by 7 bases, with 14 bases between. The CDR3 is 14 residues long. CDR3 sequence reads: CASSRYTGTEKLFF. The DNA of the CDR3 is TGTGCCAGCAGCCGTTATACAGGGACTGAAAAACTGTTTTTT.

The chain recombines TRBV5-1 with TRBJ1-2, with D unresolved. Germline V lookup: CDR1 SGHRS, CDR2 YFSETQ. The CDR3 is 16 residues long. The V end was cut by 0 bases, the J end by 5 bases, with 17 bases between. CDR3 residues: CASSLASLNRDYGYTF. The CDR3 coding sequence is TGCGCCAGCAGCTTGGCTTCATTGAACCGGGATTATGGCTACACCTTC.